This T cell receptor (beta chain) was identified during a study of blood T cell repertoires in COVID-19. Looking at the study overall: The cDNA or gDNA used as material had been derived from T cells, B-cell-depleted T cells, or PBMCs.

In the authors' methods: Estimation of nucleated cell counts relied on the amplification of reference gene primers. Assay: immunoSEQ multiplex PCR; the TCRdb copy retains only in-frame clones and omits some. V and J calls and clone size come straight from that table; D and trimming were deduced from the DNA. The sample carries some 200,000 clones, approximately 84% recorded once. Germline V gene lookup returns CDR1 LNHDA and CDR2 SQIVND (reference sequence). The CDR3 runs 14 residues. V lost 3 bases and J lost 2, with 5 bases in between. The sequence derives from a woman aged 50 to 60 with active or convalescent COVID-19. Sequencing was done on a sample of peripheral blood. V usage is TRBV19 and J usage is TRBJ2-6; D unclear. CDR3 in DNA: TGTGCCAGTAGTATCTCGGCTGGGGCCAACGTCCTGACTTTC. This encodes CASSISAGANVLTF.